This is a list of T cell receptor beta chains from one sample in a study of blood T cell repertoires in COVID-19. Generated by immunoSEQ multiplex PCR, the TCRdb table keeps only in-frame clones and is missing some. Seen here are about 91,000 clones, around 90% observed once, and the top ten hold 4% to 5.5%. The sample comprised peripheral blood. The receptors were gathered from a man in his sixties or seventies with acute or convalescent COVID-19. Each CDR3 is given with its conserved first and last residue. The D gene is left open where the match is weak. The listing skips clone size in some rows; elsewhere it reads once, few, many or a size class.

clone size,CDR3 length,D gene,V gene,J gene,CDR3 protein,CDR3 DNA
.,14,.,TRBV27,TRBJ1-4,CASRAMATNEKLFF,TGTGCCAGCAGAGCTATGGCAACTAATGAAAAACTGTTTTTT
.,14,TRBD1,TRBV19,TRBJ1-4,CASSMDRGREKLFF,TGTGCCAGTAGTATGGACAGGGGAAGGGAAAAACTGTTTTTT
.,16,.,TRBV28,TRBJ1-1,CASMFTGPGGGTEAFF,TGTGCCAGCATGTTTACGGGACCGGGCGGGGGCACTGAAGCTTTCTTT
.,19,.,TRBV3-1/TRBV3-2,TRBJ1-3,CASSQDPLDRTRAGNTIYF,TGTGCCAGCAGCCAAGACCCCCTCGACAGGACAAGGGCTGGAAACACCATATATTTT
.,13,.,TRBV6-5,TRBJ1-4,CASTGRGDEKLFF,TGTGCCAGCACGGGGCGCGGGGATGAAAAACTGTTTTTT
once,14,.,TRBV7-9,TRBJ2-5,CASSPPFSQETQYF,TGTGCCAGCAGCCCTCCGTTTAGCCAAGAGACCCAGTACTTC
.,13,TRBD2,TRBV6-5,TRBJ2-5,CATRASGQETQYF,TGTGCCACAAGGGCTAGCGGCCAAGAGACCCAGTACTTC
.,17,TRBD2,TRBV19,TRBJ2-5,CASSIGGATSGVETQYF,TGTGCCAGTAGTATAGGAGGGGCGACTAGCGGGGTTGAGACCCAGTACTTC
.,13,.,TRBV28,TRBJ1-1,CASNAGQYNEAFF,TGTGCCAGCAACGCGGGGCAGTATAATGAAGCTTTCTTT
.,15,TRBD1,TRBV28,TRBJ1-2,CASSPDRGQDYGYTF,TGTGCCAGCAGTCCGGACAGGGGGCAAGACTATGGCTACACCTTC
.,17,TRBD2,TRBV19,TRBJ2-7,CASSPAILAGFSYEQYF,TGTGCCAGTAGTCCCGCGATCTTAGCGGGGTTTTCCTACGAGCAGTACTTC
.,10,.,TRBV6-5,TRBJ2-1,CASREYEQFF,TGTGCCAGTAGAGAGTATGAGCAGTTCTTC
few,14,TRBD2,TRBV6-5,TRBJ2-5,CASTRTRVVETQYF,TGTGCCAGCACCAGGACTAGGGTGGTGGAGACCCAGTACTTC
.,16,.,TRBV5-1,TRBJ2-5,CASSLPAGAPQETQYF,TGCGCCAGCAGCTTGCCGGCGGGGGCCCCCCAAGAGACCCAGTACTTC
.,13,TRBD1,TRBV5-8,TRBJ1-2,CASSVGTGGDYTF,TGTGCCAGCAGCGTAGGGACAGGGGGAGACTACACCTTC
.,15,.,TRBV6-5,TRBJ2-1,CALTRGRNSYNEQFF,TGTGCCTTAACTCGAGGGCGGAACTCCTACAATGAGCAGTTCTTC
.,13,TRBD1,TRBV19,TRBJ1-2,CASSMRQGDGYTF,TGTGCCAGTAGTATGCGCCAGGGGGATGGCTACACCTTC
.,18,TRBD2,TRBV7-9,TRBJ2-2,CASSPRTSGAQDTGELFF,TGTGCCAGCAGCCCCCGGACTAGCGGGGCCCAGGACACCGGGGAGCTGTTTTTT
.,15,.,TRBV6-5,TRBJ1-2,CASSLQGLSGYGYTF,TGTGCCAGCAGCCTTCAGGGCCTAAGTGGATATGGCTACACCTTC
.,13,.,TRBV29-1,TRBJ1-1,CSVVGHSNTEAFF,TGCAGCGTTGTAGGACACTCGAACACTGAAGCTTTCTTT
.,13,.,TRBV19,TRBJ1-5,CASSIGQNQPQHF,TGTGCCAGTAGTATTGGACAGAATCAGCCCCAGCATTTT
.,13,.,TRBV10-3,TRBJ1-1,CAISERQGFAAFF,TGTGCCATCAGTGAACGGCAGGGGTTCGCAGCTTTCTTT
.,16,.,TRBV5-4,TRBJ2-2,CASSLDGGSNTGELFF,TGTGCCAGCAGCTTGGATGGGGGGTCGAACACCGGGGAGCTGTTTTTT
.,16,TRBD1,TRBV12-5,TRBJ2-2,CASGPTGTDYTGELFF,TGTGCTAGTGGACCCACCGGGACAGACTACACCGGGGAGCTGTTTTTT
.,16,TRBD1,TRBV15,TRBJ1-4,CATSRKTGTANEKLFF,TGTGCCACCAGCAGAAAAACCGGGACAGCTAATGAAAAACTGTTTTTT
.,16,TRBD2,TRBV24-1,TRBJ2-3,CATSDFLAGALDTQYF,TGTGCCACCAGTGACTTTTTAGCGGGGGCGTTGGATACGCAGTATTTT
.,15,TRBD2,TRBV30,TRBJ2-1,CAWIKGTSGGNEQFF,TGTGCCTGGATAAAGGGGACTAGCGGGGGGAATGAGCAGTTCTTC
.,14,.,TRBV4-1,TRBJ1-3,CASSFDWVGNTIYF,TGCGCCAGCAGTTTCGACTGGGTCGGAAACACCATATATTTT
.,17,TRBD2,TRBV27,TRBJ2-1,CASSSPSLAGAYNEQFF,TGTGCCAGCAGTTCCCCCTCACTAGCGGGGGCCTACAATGAGCAGTTCTTC
.,13,.,TRBV2,TRBJ1-2,CALAGPPPGGYTF,TGTGCCTTAGCGGGCCCCCCCCCAGGAGGCTACACCTTC
.,15,TRBD1,TRBV19,TRBJ2-2,CASAEQGVRAGELFF,TGTGCCAGTGCAGAACAGGGGGTTAGGGCCGGGGAGCTGTTTTTT
.,16,TRBD1,TRBV10-3,TRBJ1-1,CAISEFPGTGGTEAFF,TGTGCCATCAGTGAGTTTCCCGGGACAGGGGGCACTGAAGCTTTCTTT
once,15,.,TRBV27,TRBJ1-1,CASSLFGRANTEAFF,TGTGCCAGCAGTTTATTCGGCAGGGCGAACACTGAAGCTTTCTTT
.,13,.,TRBV28,TRBJ1-1,CASSVLGLAEAFF,TGTGCCAGCAGTGTTCTGGGGCTCGCTGAAGCTTTCTTT
.,14,.,TRBV7-9,TRBJ2-3,CASSLVAHTDTQYF,TGTGCCAGCAGCTTAGTGGCCCACACAGATACGCAGTATTTT
.,13,.,TRBV10-2,TRBJ1-2,CASSERDYHGYTF,TGCGCCAGCAGTGAGCGGGACTACCATGGCTACACCTTC
.,14,.,TRBV5-5,TRBJ2-5,CASSLEGQQETQYF,TGTGCCAGCAGCTTGGAAGGACAGCAAGAGACCCAGTACTTC
.,15,.,TRBV11-1,TRBJ2-4,CASSLGGRRENIQYF,TGTGCCAGCAGCTTAGGTGGTCGACGGGAAAACATTCAGTACTTC
.,14,.,TRBV29-1,TRBJ2-3,CSVVDSLTTDTQYF,TGCAGCGTGGTGGACAGCCTTACCACAGATACGCAGTATTTT
once,14,TRBD1,TRBV19,TRBJ1-1,CASSKQGPGTEAFF,TGTGCCAGTAGTAAACAGGGGCCGGGGACTGAAGCTTTCTTT
.,13,.,TRBV13,TRBJ1-4,CASGRGSDEKLFF,TGTGCCAGCGGGAGGGGGAGCGATGAAAAACTGTTTTTT
.,14,.,TRBV30,TRBJ1-6,CAWRTKSLASPLHF,TGTGCCTGGCGGACAAAAAGTTTAGCTTCACCCCTCCACTTT
once,14,.,TRBV6-6,TRBJ1-5,CASMLAEGNQPQHF,TGTGCCAGCATGCTTGCGGAGGGCAATCAGCCCCAGCATTTT
once,17,TRBD1,TRBV27,TRBJ2-1,CASSRRGGQGEYNEQFF,TGTGCCAGCAGTCGGAGAGGTGGACAGGGGGAATACAATGAGCAGTTCTTC
.,14,.,TRBV19,TRBJ2-4,CASKSPLAKNIQYF,TGTGCCAGTAAGAGCCCCCTAGCCAAAAACATTCAGTACTTC
.,13,TRBD1,TRBV19,TRBJ1-6,CASSQGADSPLHF,TGTGCCAGTAGTCAGGGGGCTGATTCACCCCTCCACTTT
.,13,.,TRBV6-5,TRBJ1-1,CASRETENTEAFF,TGTGCCAGCAGAGAGACAGAGAACACTGAAGCTTTCTTT
.,15,.,TRBV5-1,TRBJ1-2,CASSLEQDANYGYTF,TGCGCCAGCAGCTTGGAGCAGGATGCTAACTATGGCTACACCTTC
.,15,TRBD1,TRBV7-9,TRBJ1-2,CASSPTGAGGNGYTF,TGTGCCAGCAGCCCTACGGGGGCAGGGGGAAATGGCTACACCTTC